This entry lists 6 T cell receptor beta chains sequenced from one sample in a study of T cell clones after liver transplantation. The data were produced by immunoSEQ multiplex PCR, yet TCRdb's version contains in-frame clones alone and is incomplete. The data hold around 78,000 clones, with 70% to 90% observed a single time. The sequencing here drew on CD4+ T cells from blood, taken at the 22-month timepoint. Receptor source: a human patient who received a liver transplant. Some T cells may originate from the graft donor.

The chain combines TRBV7-2 with TRBJ2-3; D perhaps matches TRBD2 (5 bases). CDR1 and CDR2 (germline): SGHTA, FQGNSA. CDR3 length equals 15 residues. Trimming took off 0 bases at V and 5 bases at J, with 12 bases between the two ends. CDR3 nucleotide sequence: TGTGCCAGCAGCTTAGCGCTACTAGGCCAAGATACGCAGTATTTT. This gives the protein CASSLALLGQDTQYF.

V usage is TRBV6-1 and J usage is TRBJ2-3; 7 bases are a match to TRBD1. CDR3 size: 16 residues. The junction had 7 bases not matched to a gene; V was cut back by 0 bases and J by 4 bases. Germline V lookup: CDR1 MNHNS, CDR2 SASEGT. The chain's CDR3 is CASSEAVGQGADTQYF. CDR3 nucleotides: TGTGCCAGCAGTGAAGCGGTCGGCCAGGGGGCAGATACGCAGTATTTT.

The chain links TRBV7-2 to TRBJ2-3; the match to TRBD2 covers 9 bases. The J segment lost 1 base and the V segment lost 5 bases, leaving 7 bases of the junction unmatched. This CDR3 contains 16 residues. The V gene's germline CDR1 is SGHTA and CDR2 FQGNSA. The CDR3 reads CASSMGVAGGTDTQYF. In DNA, the CDR3 is TGTGCCAGCAGCATGGGGGTAGCGGGGGGCACAGATACGCAGTATTTT.

The chain carries TRBV7-9 and TRBJ1-4, with D possibly being TRBD1 (6 bases). V gave up 8 bases and J gave up 4 bases, with 14 bases separating them. The V gene's germline CDR1 is SEHNR and CDR2 FQNEAQ (reference sequence). This CDR3 is 14 amino acids long. The CDR3 is CASDRGGGNEKLFF. The CDR3 region has the DNA TGTGCCAGCGATAGGGGGGGAGGTAATGAAAAACTGTTTTTT.

The chain couples TRBV28 to TRBJ2-3; TRBD2 agrees at 12 bases. Per germline, CDR1 MDHEN and CDR2 SYDVKM. V dropped 3 bases and J dropped 6; count of bases not matched to a gene: 4. The CDR3 is made up of 15 amino acids. Here the CDR3 reads CASSLTSGSEDTQYF. Written as DNA, the CDR3 is TGTGCCAGCAGTTTGACTAGCGGGAGCGAGGATACGCAGTATTTT.

The chain couples TRBV19 to TRBJ1-6; D may be TRBD1 (5 bases). The germline V and J ends were trimmed by 3 bases and 4 bases, with 10 bases remaining between them. CDR1 and CDR2 from the germline V gene are LNHDA and SQIVND (reference sequence). The CDR3 has 15 residues. The CDR3: CASSIRQSYNSPLHF. DNA of the CDR3: TGTGCCAGTAGTATTCGACAGAGTTATAATTCACCCCTCCACTTT.